What follows are 3 T cell receptor beta chains derived from one specimen sequenced in a study of cytomegalovirus exposure and HLA in healthy donors. The PCR was carried out with 60 Vbeta primers and 13 Jbeta primers. Assay used: immunoSEQ multiplex PCR; TCRdb lists only in-frame clones, some missing. Here the sample spans some 140,000 clones, approximately 80% being singletons. The specimen sequenced was PBMCs. All receptors come from a woman aged 35 to 49 in good health and CMV-seropositive.

The chain couples TRBV27 to TRBJ2-7; a possible D gene is TRBD1 (6 bases). The CDR3 spans 13 residues. Germline V gene data show CDR1 as MNHEY and CDR2 as SMNVEV (reference sequence). V was shortened by 8 bases and J by 4 bases, with 15 bases between the two germline ends. CDR3 nucleotides: TGTGCCAGCGGACCGGGACATATATACGAGCAGTACTTC. This translates into CASGPGHIYEQYF.

The chain couples TRBV2 to TRBJ1-1, with no clear D. CDR1 is SNHLY and CDR2 is FYNNEI in the germline V gene. Trimming shortened V by 6 bases and J by 4 bases, and 18 bases separated the two germline ends. This CDR3 has 15 residues. CDR3 coding DNA: TGTGCCAGCAGGGAGGAGAGCCTAGGAGGCACTGAAGCTTTCTTT. It encodes CASREESLGGTEAFF.

The J gene is TRBJ1-2, the V gene TRBV7-2; D uncertain. CDR1 is SGHTA and CDR2 is FQGNSA in the germline V gene. V lost 0 bases and J lost 7, with 12 bases in between. CDR3 length: 14 residues. The CDR3 spells CASSLAQTIRGYTF. In DNA form, the CDR3 reads TGTGCCAGCAGCTTAGCTCAGACAATACGTGGCTACACCTTC.